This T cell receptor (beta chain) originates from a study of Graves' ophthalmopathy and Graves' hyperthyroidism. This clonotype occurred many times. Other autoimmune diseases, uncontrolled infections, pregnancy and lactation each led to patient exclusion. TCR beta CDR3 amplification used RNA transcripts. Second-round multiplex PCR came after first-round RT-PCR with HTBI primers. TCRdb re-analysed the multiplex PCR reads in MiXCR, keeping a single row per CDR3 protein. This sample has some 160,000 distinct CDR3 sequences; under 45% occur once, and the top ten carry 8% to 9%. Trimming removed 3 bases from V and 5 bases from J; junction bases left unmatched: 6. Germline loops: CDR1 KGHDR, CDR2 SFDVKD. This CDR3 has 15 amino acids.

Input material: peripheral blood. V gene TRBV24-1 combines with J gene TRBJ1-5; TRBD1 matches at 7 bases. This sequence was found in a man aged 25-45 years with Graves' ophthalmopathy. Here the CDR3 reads CATSDQQGRDQPQHF. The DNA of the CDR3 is TGTGCCACCAGTGATCAACAGGGGAGGGATCAGCCCCAGCATTTT.